These T cell receptor beta chains were read from a single sample in a study of blood T cell repertoires in COVID-19. Sequenced by immunoSEQ multiplex PCR; TCRdb stores in-frame clones only, minus some. The table lists 120,000 to 150,000 clones, 80% to 90% of them singletons. The sequencing input was peripheral blood. These receptors were taken from a man older than 75 with acute or convalescent COVID-19. The CDR3 runs from the conserved cysteine through the conserved F or W. The D gene is left open where the match is weak. Where a row states a size, it is once, few, many or the class of an expanded clone; other rows omit it.

clone_size: .
d_call: TRBD1
j_call: TRBJ2-1
cdr3_length: 17
v_call: TRBV5-4
cdr3_aa: CASSQSPGTANYNEQFF
cdr3_nt: TGTGCCAGCAGTCAGAGTCCCGGGACAGCAAACTACAATGAGCAGTTCTTC

clone_size: .
d_call: TRBD1
j_call: TRBJ1-1
cdr3_length: 14
v_call: TRBV6-5
cdr3_aa: CASTNRGGNTEAFF
cdr3_nt: TGTGCCAGCACCAACAGGGGAGGAAACACTGAAGCTTTCTTT

clone_size: .
d_call: TRBD1
j_call: TRBJ1-5
cdr3_length: 15
v_call: TRBV6-5
cdr3_aa: CASTIGQGSNQPQHF
cdr3_nt: TGTGCCAGCACTATAGGACAGGGTAGCAATCAGCCCCAGCATTTT

clone_size: .
d_call: TRBD1
j_call: TRBJ2-3
cdr3_length: 16
v_call: TRBV28
cdr3_aa: CASSPSGTGGRDTQYF
cdr3_nt: TGTGCCAGCAGCCCGTCCGGGACAGGGGGCAGGGATACGCAGTATTTT

clone_size: .
d_call: .
j_call: TRBJ1-2
cdr3_length: 14
v_call: TRBV9
cdr3_aa: CASTRTVNNYGYTF
cdr3_nt: TGTGCCAGCACCCGGACAGTTAACAACTATGGCTACACCTTC

clone_size: .
d_call: .
j_call: TRBJ2-5
cdr3_length: 14
v_call: TRBV5-1
cdr3_aa: CASSLAGVKETQYF
cdr3_nt: TGCGCCAGCAGCTTGGCAGGGGTAAAAGAGACCCAGTACTTC

clone_size: .
d_call: .
j_call: TRBJ2-5
cdr3_length: 12
v_call: TRBV5-1
cdr3_aa: CASSQAQETQYF
cdr3_nt: TGCGCCAGCAGCCAAGCACAAGAGACCCAGTACTTC

clone_size: .
d_call: TRBD1
j_call: TRBJ2-1
cdr3_length: 15
v_call: TRBV4-1
cdr3_aa: CASSQFRTGPNEQFF
cdr3_nt: TGCGCCAGCAGCCAATTTCGGACAGGGCCCAATGAGCAGTTCTTC

clone_size: few
d_call: TRBD1
j_call: TRBJ2-2
cdr3_length: 15
v_call: TRBV4-1
cdr3_aa: CASSHVGQGSGELFF
cdr3_nt: TGCGCCAGCAGCCACGTAGGACAGGGTTCCGGGGAGCTGTTTTTT

clone_size: once
d_call: .
j_call: TRBJ1-2
cdr3_length: 14
v_call: TRBV7-8
cdr3_aa: CASSPAGGFYGYTF
cdr3_nt: TGTGCCAGCAGCCCTGCTGGCGGGTTCTATGGCTACACCTTC

clone_size: .
d_call: .
j_call: TRBJ2-1
cdr3_length: 12
v_call: TRBV9
cdr3_aa: CASSTQGAEQFF
cdr3_nt: TGTGCCAGCAGCACCCAGGGCGCTGAGCAGTTCTTC

clone_size: .
d_call: TRBD1
j_call: TRBJ1-5
cdr3_length: 16
v_call: TRBV7-8
cdr3_aa: CASSLRDRERNQPQHF
cdr3_nt: TGTGCCAGCAGCCTGCGGGACAGAGAACGCAATCAGCCCCAGCATTTT

clone_size: .
d_call: TRBD1
j_call: TRBJ2-7
cdr3_length: 16
v_call: TRBV28
cdr3_aa: CASSTPGQGTGGEQYF
cdr3_nt: TGTGCCAGCAGTACTCCGGGACAGGGGACTGGAGGCGAGCAGTACTTC

clone_size: .
d_call: TRBD2
j_call: TRBJ2-2
cdr3_length: 16
v_call: TRBV28
cdr3_aa: CASSLWAASGAGELFF
cdr3_nt: TGTGCCAGCAGTTTATGGGCGGCGAGCGGGGCCGGGGAGCTGTTTTTT